At least ten counts were recorded for the clone carrying this TCR beta chain. This sample was taken from a study of T cells in Graves' hyperthyroidism and ophthalmopathy. TCR beta CDR3 region amplification was performed from RNA transcripts. The study used the HTBI primer set for a first-round RT-PCR of the TCR CDR3. TCRdb re-analysed the multiplex PCR reads in MiXCR, keeping a single row per CDR3 protein. The data show roughly 660,000 distinct CDR3 sequences, 17% seen once. Uncontrolled infection, other autoimmune disease, pregnancy or lactation led to exclusion. Diagnoses were made from clinical symptoms, serum measures (thyroxine and TRAb), thyroid ultrasound and orbital computed tomography. The CDR3 consists of 12 residues. CDR1 is ENHRY, CDR2 SYGVKD, per germline. The V and J ends lost 3 bases and 8 bases respectively, with 7 bases between them.

The V gene is TRBV10-3, the J gene TRBJ2-2; D gene ambiguous. This sequence was found in a man aged 50-59 years with Graves' hyperthyroidism. Sequenced sample: blood. CDR3 residues: CAISDSMGELFF. The CDR3 DNA follows: TGTGCCATCAGTGACAGCATGGGGGAGCTGTTTTTT.